This record looks at one T cell receptor beta chain sequence and its context. The antigen remains unidentified. Trimming took off 0 bases at V and 0 bases at J, with 6 bases between the two ends. This CDR3 spans 15 amino acids. Germline V gene sequence: CDR1 SGHRS, CDR2 YFSETQ. This entry is derived from a study of cytomegalovirus exposure and HLA in healthy donors. Overall study findings and caveats: In the analysis, some V segments, TRBV6-2 and TRBV6-3 included, were excluded as indistinguishable. Across donors, most TCRs were seen rarely, yet some public ones were widespread. Most of the CMV-associated TCR beta chains (in a later analysis) appeared to be HLA-restricted. The study labeled 180 or so TCR beta chains cytomegalovirus-associated.

PCR was performed using 60 Vbeta and 13 Jbeta primers. This table comes from immunoSEQ multiplex PCR, and its TCRdb copy is limited to in-frame clones, with some not included. The data contain about 180,000 clones, approximately 72% of them singletons. Sequenced material: PBMCs. This rearrangement joins TRBV5-1 to TRBJ2-2; no clear D. The sequence came from a female donor in good health and CMV-seronegative. The DNA for the CDR3 is TGCGCCAGCAGCTTGGCTCAGTCGAACACCGGGGAGCTGTTTTTT. This sequence encodes CASSLAQSNTGELFF.